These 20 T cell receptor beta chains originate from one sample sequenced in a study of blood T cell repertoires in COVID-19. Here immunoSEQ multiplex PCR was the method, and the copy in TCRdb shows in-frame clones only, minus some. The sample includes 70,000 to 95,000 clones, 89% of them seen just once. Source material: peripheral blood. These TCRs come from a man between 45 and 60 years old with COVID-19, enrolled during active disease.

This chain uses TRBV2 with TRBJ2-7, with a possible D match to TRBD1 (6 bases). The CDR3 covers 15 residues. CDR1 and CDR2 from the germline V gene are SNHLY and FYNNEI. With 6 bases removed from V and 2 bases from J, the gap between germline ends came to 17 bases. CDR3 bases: TGTGCCAGCAGGGTCGGGACAACGCAAACCTACGAGCAGTACTTC. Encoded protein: CASRVGTTQTYEQYF. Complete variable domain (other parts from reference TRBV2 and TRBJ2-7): EPEVTQTPSHQVTQMGQEVILRCVPISNHLYFYWYRQILGQKVEFLVSFYNNEISEKSEIFDDQFSVERPDGSNFTLKIRSTKLEDSAMYFCASRVGTTQTYEQYFGPGTRLTVT.

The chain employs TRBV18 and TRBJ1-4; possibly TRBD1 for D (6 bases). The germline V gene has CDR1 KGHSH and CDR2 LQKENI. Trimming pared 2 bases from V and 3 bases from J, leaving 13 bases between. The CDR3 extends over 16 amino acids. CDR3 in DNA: TGTGCCAGCTCACCAAGACAGGCGCCGTCTAATGAAAAACTGTTTTTT. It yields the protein CASSPRQAPSNEKLFF.

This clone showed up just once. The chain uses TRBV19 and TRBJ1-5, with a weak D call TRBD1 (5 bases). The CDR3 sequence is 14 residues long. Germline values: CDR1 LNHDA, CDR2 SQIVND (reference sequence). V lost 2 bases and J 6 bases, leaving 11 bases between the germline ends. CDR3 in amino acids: CASSIIGGTQPQHF. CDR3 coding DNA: TGTGCCAGTAGTATAATCGGGGGGACTCAGCCCCAGCATTTT. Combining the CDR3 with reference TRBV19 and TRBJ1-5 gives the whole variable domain DGGITQSPKYLFRKEGQNVTLSCEQNLNHDAMYWYRQDPGQGLRLIYYSQIVNDFQKGDIAEGYSVSREKKESFPLTVTSAQKNPTAFYLCASSIIGGTQPQHFGDGTRLSIL.

CDR3 coding DNA: TGCGCCAGCAGCTTGGTGAGGTTGGGCCAGGGAAATTCACCCCTCCACTTT. Amino acids: CASSLVRLGQGNSPLHF. The J gene is TRBJ1-6, the V gene TRBV5-1; possible D gene TRBD1, 5 bases. CDR3 length: 17 residues. Trimming pared 0 bases from V and 7 bases from J, leaving 17 bases between. The germline gives CDR1 SGHRS, CDR2 YFSETQ.

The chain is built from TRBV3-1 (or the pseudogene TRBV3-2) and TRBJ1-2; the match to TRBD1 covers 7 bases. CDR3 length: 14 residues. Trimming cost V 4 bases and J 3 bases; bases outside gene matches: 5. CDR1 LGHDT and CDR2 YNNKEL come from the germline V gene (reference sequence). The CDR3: CASSLTGNDYGYTF. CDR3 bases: TGTGCCAGCAGCCTGACAGGGAATGACTATGGCTACACCTTC.

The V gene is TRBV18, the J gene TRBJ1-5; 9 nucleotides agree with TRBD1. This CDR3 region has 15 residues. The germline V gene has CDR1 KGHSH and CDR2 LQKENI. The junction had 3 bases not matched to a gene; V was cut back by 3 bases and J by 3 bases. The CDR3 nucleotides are TGTGCCAGCTCACCGGGGACAGGGCACAATCAGCCCCAGCATTTT. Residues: CASSPGTGHNQPQHF. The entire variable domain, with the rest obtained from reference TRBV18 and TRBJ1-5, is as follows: NAGVMQNPRHLVRRRGQEARLRCSPMKGHSHVYWYRQLPEEGLKFMVYLQKENIIDESGMPKERFSAEFPKEGPSILRIQQVVRGDSAAYFCASSPGTGHNQPQHFGDGTRLSIL.

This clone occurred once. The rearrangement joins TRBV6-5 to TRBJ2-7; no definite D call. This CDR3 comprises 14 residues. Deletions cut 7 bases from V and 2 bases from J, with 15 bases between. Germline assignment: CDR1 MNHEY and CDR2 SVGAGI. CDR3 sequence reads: CASTPNRRTYEQYF. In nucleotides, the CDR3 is TGTGCCAGCACCCCTAATAGGCGGACCTACGAGCAGTACTTC.

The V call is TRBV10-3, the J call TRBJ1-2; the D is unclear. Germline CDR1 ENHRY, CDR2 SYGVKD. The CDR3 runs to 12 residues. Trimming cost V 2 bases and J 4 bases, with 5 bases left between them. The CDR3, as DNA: TGTGCCATCAGTGAGCCCAGCTATGGCTACACCTTC. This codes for CAISEPSYGYTF.

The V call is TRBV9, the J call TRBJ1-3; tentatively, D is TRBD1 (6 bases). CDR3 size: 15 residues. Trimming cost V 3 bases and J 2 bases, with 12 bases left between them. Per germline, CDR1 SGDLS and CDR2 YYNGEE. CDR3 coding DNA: TGTGCCAGCAGCGGACAGGAGGCGGCTGGAAACACCATATATTTT. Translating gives CASSGQEAAGNTIYF.

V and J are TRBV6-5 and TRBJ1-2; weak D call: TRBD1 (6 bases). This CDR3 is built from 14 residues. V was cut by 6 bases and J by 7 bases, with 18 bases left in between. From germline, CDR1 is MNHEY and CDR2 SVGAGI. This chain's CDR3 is CASSPIRGSTGYTF. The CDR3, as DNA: TGTGCCAGCAGCCCGATAAGGGGGTCGACTGGCTACACCTTC.

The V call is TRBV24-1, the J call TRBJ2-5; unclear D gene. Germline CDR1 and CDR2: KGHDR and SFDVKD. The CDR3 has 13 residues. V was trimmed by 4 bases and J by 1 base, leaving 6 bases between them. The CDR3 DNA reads TGTGCCACCAGTGAGCCGGGCCAAGAGACCCAGTACTTC. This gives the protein CATSEPGQETQYF.

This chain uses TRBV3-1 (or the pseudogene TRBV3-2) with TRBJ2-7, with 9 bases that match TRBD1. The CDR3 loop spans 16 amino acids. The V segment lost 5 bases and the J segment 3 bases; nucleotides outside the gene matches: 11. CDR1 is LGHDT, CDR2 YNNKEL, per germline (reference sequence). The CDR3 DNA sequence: TGTGCCAGCAGCAAACAGGGGGCTGGGAGATACTACGAGCAGTACTTC. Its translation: CASSKQGAGRYYEQYF.

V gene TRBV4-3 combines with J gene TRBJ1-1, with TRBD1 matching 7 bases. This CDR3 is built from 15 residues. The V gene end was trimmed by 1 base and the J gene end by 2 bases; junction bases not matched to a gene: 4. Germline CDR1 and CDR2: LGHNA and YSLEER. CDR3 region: CASSQVKGANTEAFF. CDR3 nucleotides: TGCGCCAGCAGCCAAGTGAAGGGGGCAAACACTGAAGCTTTCTTT.

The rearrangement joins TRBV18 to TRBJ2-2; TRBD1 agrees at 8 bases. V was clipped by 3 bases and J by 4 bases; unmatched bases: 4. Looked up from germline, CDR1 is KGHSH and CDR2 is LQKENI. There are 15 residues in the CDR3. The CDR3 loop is CASSPYTGGTGELFF. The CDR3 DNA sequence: TGTGCCAGCTCACCTTATACAGGGGGCACCGGGGAGCTGTTTTTT.

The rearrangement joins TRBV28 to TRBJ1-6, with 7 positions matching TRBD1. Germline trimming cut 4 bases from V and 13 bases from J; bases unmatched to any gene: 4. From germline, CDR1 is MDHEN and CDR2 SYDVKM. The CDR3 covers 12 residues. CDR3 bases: TGTGCCAGCAGTTCGAGGGGGCTGCCCCTCCACTTT. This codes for CASSSRGLPLHF.

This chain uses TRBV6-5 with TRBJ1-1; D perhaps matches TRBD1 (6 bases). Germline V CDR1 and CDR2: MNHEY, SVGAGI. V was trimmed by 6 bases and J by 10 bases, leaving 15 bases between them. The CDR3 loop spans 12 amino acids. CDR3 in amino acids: CASSERGFLAFF. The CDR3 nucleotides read TGTGCCAGCAGCGAGAGGGGGTTCTTAGCTTTCTTT.

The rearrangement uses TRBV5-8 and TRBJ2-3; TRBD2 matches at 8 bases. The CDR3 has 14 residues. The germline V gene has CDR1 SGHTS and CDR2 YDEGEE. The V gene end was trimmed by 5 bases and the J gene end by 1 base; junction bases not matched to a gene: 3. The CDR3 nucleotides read TGTGCCAGCAGAAAAGCGGGGGGCACAGATACGCAGTATTTT. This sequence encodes CASRKAGGTDTQYF.

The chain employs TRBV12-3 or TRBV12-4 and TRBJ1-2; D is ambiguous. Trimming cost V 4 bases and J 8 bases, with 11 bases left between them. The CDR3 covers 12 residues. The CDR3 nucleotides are TGTGCCAGCAGTTCCGACCGGCGGGGCTACACCTTC. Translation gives CASSSDRRGYTF.

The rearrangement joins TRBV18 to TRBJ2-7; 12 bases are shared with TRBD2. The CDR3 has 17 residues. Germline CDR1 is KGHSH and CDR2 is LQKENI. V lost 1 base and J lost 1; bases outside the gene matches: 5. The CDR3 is CASSPRLAGGNSYEQYF. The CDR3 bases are TGTGCCAGCTCACCACGGCTAGCGGGGGGGAATTCCTACGAGCAGTACTTC.

The CDR3 reads CATSDQGTANTGELFF. Here the CDR3 DNA reads TGTGCCACCAGTGATCAGGGGACAGCTAACACCGGGGAGCTGTTTTTT. V gene TRBV24-1 combines with J gene TRBJ2-2, with 7 bases identical to TRBD1. Germline CDR1 and CDR2: KGHDR and SFDVKD. The trim removed 3 bases at V and 2 bases at J, leaving 5 bases unmatched. This CDR3 has 16 amino acids.